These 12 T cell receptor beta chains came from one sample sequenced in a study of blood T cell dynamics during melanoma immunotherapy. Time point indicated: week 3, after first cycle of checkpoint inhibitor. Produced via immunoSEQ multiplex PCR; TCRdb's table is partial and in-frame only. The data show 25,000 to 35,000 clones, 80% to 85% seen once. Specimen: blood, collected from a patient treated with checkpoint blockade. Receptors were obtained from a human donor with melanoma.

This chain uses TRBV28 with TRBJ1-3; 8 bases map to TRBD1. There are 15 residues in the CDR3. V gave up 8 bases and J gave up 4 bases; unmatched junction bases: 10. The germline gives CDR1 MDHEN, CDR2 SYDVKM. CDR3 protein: CASFPTGVSGNTIYF. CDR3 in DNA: TGTGCCAGCTTCCCGACAGGGGTTTCGGGAAACACCATATATTTT.

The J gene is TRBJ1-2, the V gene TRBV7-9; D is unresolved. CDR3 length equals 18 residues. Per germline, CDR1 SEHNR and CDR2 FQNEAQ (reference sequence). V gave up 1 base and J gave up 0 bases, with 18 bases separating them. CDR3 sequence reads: CASSLGSGSPAANYGYTF. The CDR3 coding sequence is TGTGCCAGCAGCTTAGGCAGTGGTTCCCCTGCGGCTAACTATGGCTACACCTTC.

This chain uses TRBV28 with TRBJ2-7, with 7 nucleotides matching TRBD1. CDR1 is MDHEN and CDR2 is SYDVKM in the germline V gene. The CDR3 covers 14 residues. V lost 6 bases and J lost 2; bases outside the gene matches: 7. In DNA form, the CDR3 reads TGTGCCAGCAGGACCGGGGACAGAACCTACGAGCAGTACTTC. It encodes CASRTGDRTYEQYF.

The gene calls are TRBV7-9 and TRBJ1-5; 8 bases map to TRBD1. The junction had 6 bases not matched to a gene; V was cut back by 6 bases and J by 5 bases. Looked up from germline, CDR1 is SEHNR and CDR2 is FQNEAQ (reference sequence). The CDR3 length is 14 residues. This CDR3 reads CASSEGQAYQPQHF. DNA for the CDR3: TGTGCCAGCAGTGAGGGACAGGCATATCAGCCCCAGCATTTT.

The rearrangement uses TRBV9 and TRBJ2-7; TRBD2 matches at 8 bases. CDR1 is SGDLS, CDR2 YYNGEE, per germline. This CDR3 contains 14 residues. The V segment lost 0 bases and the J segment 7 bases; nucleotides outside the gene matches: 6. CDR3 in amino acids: CASSVDGAGGEQYF. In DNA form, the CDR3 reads TGTGCCAGCAGCGTAGACGGTGCGGGAGGTGAGCAGTACTTC.

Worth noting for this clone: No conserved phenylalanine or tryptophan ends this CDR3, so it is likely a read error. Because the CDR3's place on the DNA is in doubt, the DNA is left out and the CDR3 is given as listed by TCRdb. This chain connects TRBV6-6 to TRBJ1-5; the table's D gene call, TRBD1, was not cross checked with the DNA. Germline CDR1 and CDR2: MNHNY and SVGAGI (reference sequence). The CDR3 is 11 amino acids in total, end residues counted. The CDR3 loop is CASSDQASLGI.

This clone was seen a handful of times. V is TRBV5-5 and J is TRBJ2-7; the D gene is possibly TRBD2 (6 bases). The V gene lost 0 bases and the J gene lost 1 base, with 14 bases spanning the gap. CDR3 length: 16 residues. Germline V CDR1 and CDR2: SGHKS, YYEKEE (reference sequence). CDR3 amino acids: CASSLEPGVGSYEQYF. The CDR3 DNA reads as TGTGCCAGCAGCTTGGAGCCGGGAGTAGGTTCCTACGAGCAGTACTTC.

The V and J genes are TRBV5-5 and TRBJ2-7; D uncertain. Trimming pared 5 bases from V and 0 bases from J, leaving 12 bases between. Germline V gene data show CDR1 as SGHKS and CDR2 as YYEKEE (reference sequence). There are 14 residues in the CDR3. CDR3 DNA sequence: TGTGCCAGCAGACCAGACGGTCTCTCCTACGAGCAGTACTTC. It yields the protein CASRPDGLSYEQYF.

The CDR3, as DNA: TGTGCCAGCAGCTTAGGGGGGAGGGGCTACGAGCAGTACTTC. Its translation is CASSLGGRGYEQYF. The V call is TRBV7-8, the J call TRBJ2-7, with 7 bases lining up with TRBD2. CDR1 is SGHVS and CDR2 is FQNEAQ in the germline V gene. The V segment lost 1 base and the J segment 3 bases; nucleotides outside the gene matches: 3. There are 14 residues in the CDR3.

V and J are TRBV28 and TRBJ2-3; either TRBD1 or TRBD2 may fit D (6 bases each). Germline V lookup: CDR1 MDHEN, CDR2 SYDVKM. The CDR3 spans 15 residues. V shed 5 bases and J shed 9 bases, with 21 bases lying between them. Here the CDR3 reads CASSLGGGGTRTQYF. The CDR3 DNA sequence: TGTGCCAGCAGTCTAGGTGGAGGAGGGACAAGGACGCAGTATTTT.

CDR3 nucleotides: TGCGCCAGCGAAAGGAGCGGGGCTTACAATGAGCAGTTCTTC. Encoded protein: CASERSGAYNEQFF. The chain uses TRBV5-1 and TRBJ2-1; 7 bases fit TRBD2. V was pared by 7 bases and J by 4 bases, with 8 bases of the junction left unmatched. The CDR3 length is 14 residues. CDR1 is SGHRS, CDR2 YFSETQ, per germline.

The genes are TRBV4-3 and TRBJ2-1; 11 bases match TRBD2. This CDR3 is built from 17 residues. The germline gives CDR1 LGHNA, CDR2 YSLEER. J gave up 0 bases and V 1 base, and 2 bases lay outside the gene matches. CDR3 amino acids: CASSQALAGVSYNEQFF. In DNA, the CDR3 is TGCGCCAGCAGCCAAGCACTAGCGGGGGTCTCCTACAATGAGCAGTTCTTC.